This T cell receptor beta chain stems from a study of T cells in Graves' hyperthyroidism and ophthalmopathy. Findings of the study overall: Model-based prediction identified ophthalmopathy a median 6.5 months prior to its onset.

Worth noting for this clonotype: Its specificity is not known.

The TCR beta CDR3 regions underwent amplification using RNA transcripts as the source. A first-round RT-PCR of the TCR CDR3 used the HTBI primer set. TCRdb recomputed calls from the multiplex PCR reads with MiXCR, one row per CDR3 protein. In the table there are more than 300,000 distinct CDR3 sequences, 14% of which are singletons. Material: blood. This TCR was sampled from a woman aged 55-69 years with Graves' hyperthyroidism.

CDR3: CASSLLDTSTDTQYF. The CDR3 nucleotides are TGTGCCAGCAGCTTACTCGACACCAGCACAGATACGCAGTATTTT. The chain employs TRBV7-6 and TRBJ2-3; D is uncertain. Germline lookup yields CDR1 SGHVS and CDR2 FNYEAQ. The CDR3 has 15 amino acids. V shed 2 bases and J shed 0 bases, with 9 bases lying between them. Complete variable domain (other parts from reference TRBV7-6 and TRBJ2-3): GAGVSQSPRYKVTKRGQDVALRCDPISGHVSLYWYRQALGQGPEFLTYFNYEAQQDKSGLPNDRFSAERPEGSISTLTIQRTEQRDSAMYRCASSLLDTSTDTQYFGPGTRLTVL.